This TCR beta chain is from a study of response to subunit inactivated influenza vaccine. Overall study findings and caveats: It was the authors' suggestion that each seasonal influenza vaccination recruits few new T cells.

In its sample, this clonotype was seen a few times. The antigen is unknown. The germline V and J ends were trimmed by 1 base and 1 base, with 16 bases remaining between them. The CDR3 has 17 residues. Germline V CDR1 and CDR2: LNHNV, YYDKDF (reference sequence). TCRdb reanalysed the RT-PCR reads using MiXCR and keeps one entry per CDR3 protein. The table lists approximately 700,000 distinct CDR3 sequences, approximately 15% of them singletons. The genes are TRBV15 and TRBJ1-1; the D is unclear. The sequence derives from a man aged 50 to 60 who received an inactivated influenza vaccine. The specimen was PBMCs from blood, collected around two weeks before vaccination. CDR3 DNA: TGTGCCACCAGCAGAGTTCGGGTTGGGTATCCGAACACTGAAGCTTTCTTT. The encoded protein is CATSRVRVGYPNTEAFF.